Each of the 27 T cell receptor beta chains below was sequenced from the same sample in a study of blood T cell repertoires in COVID-19. Profiled with immunoSEQ multiplex PCR; TCRdb holds only in-frame clones, not every one. The repertoire includes around 240,000 clones, approximately 85% of them detected once, and approximately 0.89% sits in the top ten. Material for sequencing was peripheral blood. These TCRs come from a man aged 40-55 years with acute or convalescent COVID-19.

V usage is TRBV30 and J usage is TRBJ2-2; D unresolved. The germline V gene has CDR1 GTSNPN and CDR2 SVGIG (reference sequence). The CDR3 has 11 amino acids. Trimming removed 3 bases at V and 8 bases at J, with 7 bases between. The CDR3 protein is CAWSPPGELFF. The CDR3 nucleotides are TGTGCCTGGAGCCCTCCTGGGGAGCTGTTTTTT.

The CDR3 DNA is TGTGCCAGCACCACCTTAGGACAGCAAATGAACACTGAAGCTTTCTTT. Translated, it gives CASTTLGQQMNTEAFF. The genes are TRBV5-8 and TRBJ1-1; a weak D match, TRBD1 (6 bases). CDR3 length equals 16 residues. The germline V and J ends were trimmed by 6 bases and 0 bases, with 18 bases remaining between them. Germline CDR1 reads SGHTS; CDR2 reads YDEGEE. Full variable domain (outside the CDR3, taken from reference TRBV5-8 and TRBJ1-1): EAGVTQSPTHLIKTRGQQATLRCSPISGHTSVYWYQQALGLGLQFLLWYDEGEERNRGNFPPRFSGRQFPNYSSELNVNALELEDSALYLCASTTLGQQMNTEAFFGQGTRLTVV.

This clone was found once. This rearrangement joins TRBV3-1 (or the pseudogene TRBV3-2) to TRBJ1-3, with 7 nucleotides matching TRBD1. CDR1 and CDR2 (germline): LGHDT, YNNKEL (reference sequence). This CDR3 is built from 14 residues. Trimming at V came to 4 bases and at J to 13 bases, leaving 13 bases not matched to a gene. CDR3 in DNA: TGTGCCAGCAGCCGGGACAGTTCCCGGAATCAGATATATTTT. Protein product: CASSRDSSRNQIYF.

V gene TRBV6-7 combines with J gene TRBJ2-7, with D possibly being TRBD1 (5 bases). TRBV6-7 is an ORF for which the function is uncertain. V gave up 6 bases and J gave up 2 bases, with 20 bases separating them. The CDR3 spans 16 residues. The CDR3 nucleotides read TGTGCCAGCAGACCCAGTGGGGCACAAGGCCCCTACGAGCAGTACTTC. It is translated as CASRPSGAQGPYEQYF.

The chain is built from TRBV29-1 and TRBJ2-2, with a weak D call TRBD2 (5 bases). CDR1 and CDR2 (germline): SQVTM, ANQGSEA. V dropped 1 base and J dropped 2 bases, with 11 bases sitting between them. The CDR3 is 15 amino acids. Written as DNA, the CDR3 is TGCAGCGTTGAAGTGGAGGACTCAAACACCGGGGAGCTGTTTTTT. It codes for CSVEVEDSNTGELFF.

The rearrangement links TRBV29-1 to TRBJ1-1, with no clear D. The CDR3 consists of 13 residues. Looked up from germline, CDR1 is SQVTM and CDR2 is ANQGSEA. With 7 bases removed from V and 2 bases from J, the gap between germline ends came to 14 bases. CDR3 sequence reads: CSANKEGNTEAFF. CDR3 DNA: TGCAGCGCGAACAAGGAGGGAAACACTGAAGCTTTCTTT.

The chain combines TRBV19 with TRBJ2-3; 10 positions match TRBD2. With 5 bases clipped from V and 5 bases from J, the junction kept 10 bases outside the gene matches. Germline CDR1 is LNHDA and CDR2 is SQIVND (reference sequence). The CDR3 has 16 amino acids. CDR3 protein: CASSFLLAGARDTQYF. The CDR3 nucleotides are TGTGCCAGTAGTTTCCTCCTAGCGGGGGCCCGAGATACGCAGTATTTT.

The chain combines TRBV28 with TRBJ1-4; tentatively, D is TRBD1 (6 bases). Trimming took 5 bases from V and 7 from J, leaving 14 bases between them. The CDR3 is 14 amino acids. CDR1 is MDHEN and CDR2 is SYDVKM in the germline V gene. CDR3 in DNA: TGTGCCAGCAGTCCACAGGGCGGCAGTGAAAAACTGTTTTTT. Amino acids: CASSPQGGSEKLFF.

The chain combines TRBV7-9 with TRBJ2-1; 12 positions agree with TRBD2. CDR3 length equals 14 residues. Germline assignment: CDR1 SEHNR and CDR2 FQNEAQ (reference sequence). V lost 6 bases and J lost 15; bases outside the gene matches: 12. The CDR3 spells CASRDLGLAGFPFF. In nucleotides, the CDR3 is TGTGCCAGCAGGGATCTTGGACTAGCGGGGTTTCCGTTCTTC.

This chain joins TRBV3-1 (or the pseudogene TRBV3-2) and TRBJ2-7; a possible D gene is TRBD1 (6 bases). This CDR3 has 15 amino acids. V was cut by 1 base and J by 0 bases, with 10 bases left in between. Germline V gives CDR1 LGHDT, CDR2 YNNKEL (reference sequence). In DNA form, the CDR3 reads TGTGCCAGCAGCCAAGCTACAGGGAGCTCCTACGAGCAGTACTTC. The encoded protein is CASSQATGSSYEQYF.

The J gene is TRBJ2-7, the V gene TRBV6-2 or TRBV6-3, with 9 bases aligning to TRBD1. Trimming at V came to 4 bases and at J to 5 bases, leaving 12 bases not matched to a gene. CDR3 size: 16 residues. The V gene's germline CDR1 is MNHEY and CDR2 SVGEGT. The CDR3 reads CASSSGTGLAWDEQYF. CDR3 nucleotides: TGTGCCAGCAGTTCCGGGACAGGGCTTGCCTGGGACGAGCAGTACTTC.

This clone has a handful of counts. Other DNA sequences in this specimen translate into the identical CDR3. The V and J genes are TRBV29-1 and TRBJ2-3, with 13 bases identical to TRBD2. J gave up 6 bases and V 6 bases, and 3 bases lay outside the gene matches. Germline V gene sequence: CDR1 SQVTM, CDR2 ANQGSEA. This CDR3 has 13 residues. In DNA, the CDR3 is TGCAGCGTGGGGACTAGCGGGGCGGATACGCAGTATTTT. This gives the protein CSVGTSGADTQYF.

The V call is TRBV5-1, the J call TRBJ1-2; D might be TRBD1 (6 bases). Trimming pared 1 base from V and 4 bases from J, leaving 17 bases between. This CDR3 has 16 residues. Germline V lookup: CDR1 SGHRS, CDR2 YFSETQ. The DNA for the CDR3 is TGCGCCAGCAGCTTGAAAAACAGGGATATGGGCTATGGCTACACCTTC. It yields the protein CASSLKNRDMGYGYTF. The full variable domain, in which reference TRBV5-1 and TRBJ1-2 provide the parts outside the CDR3, is KAGVTQTPRYLIKTRGQQVTLSCSPISGHRSVSWYQQTPGQGLQFLFEYFSETQRNKGNFPGRFSGRQFSNSRSEMNVSTLELGDSALYLCASSLKNRDMGYGYTFGSGTRLTVV.

The chain uses TRBV19 and TRBJ1-5; D gene ambiguous. Germline assignment: CDR1 LNHDA and CDR2 SQIVND (reference sequence). V was pared by 5 bases and J by 9 bases, with 11 bases between. The length of the CDR3 is 12 residues. The CDR3 nucleotides are TGTGCCAGTAGTCGGGGAGTTCGGCCCCAGCATTTT. Translating gives CASSRGVRPQHF.

The chain joins TRBV3-1 (or the pseudogene TRBV3-2) to TRBJ2-2; D is unresolved. Between the trimmed V and J ends, which lost 7 bases and 6 bases, there was a span of 9 bases. Germline lookup yields CDR1 LGHDT and CDR2 YNNKEL (reference sequence). The CDR3 runs to 12 residues. CDR3 sequence reads: CASTPDSGELFF. CDR3 in DNA: TGTGCCAGCACCCCCGACTCCGGGGAGCTGTTTTTT.

The chain carries TRBV6-5 and TRBJ1-1, with D possibly TRBD1 on 5 matching bases. The V end was cut by 4 bases, the J end by 0 bases, with 6 bases between. CDR1 MNHEY and CDR2 SVGAGI come from the germline V gene. The CDR3 is 13 amino acids. Here the CDR3 DNA reads TGTGCCAGCAGTTCCAGGGTGAACACTGAAGCTTTCTTT. It codes for CASSSRVNTEAFF.

This clone was detected a few times. The chain combines TRBV7-9 with TRBJ2-3; D gene ambiguous. CDR3 length equals 13 residues. Per the germline V gene, CDR1 is SEHNR and CDR2 is FQNEAQ (reference sequence). V lost 5 bases and J 6 bases, leaving 12 bases between the germline ends. The CDR3 sequence is CASSPRGPDTQYF. The CDR3 region has the DNA TGTGCCAGCAGCCCCCGAGGTCCGGATACGCAGTATTTT.

The rearrangement uses TRBV5-6 and TRBJ1-4, with 7 bases aligning to TRBD1. From germline, CDR1 is SGHDT and CDR2 YYEEEE. This CDR3 is 14 amino acids long. The V and J ends lost 0 bases and 7 bases, in that order; junction bases with no gene match: 3. CDR3 in DNA: TGTGCCAGCAGCTTGGCAGGGGGAGGTGAAAAACTGTTTTTT. It yields the protein CASSLAGGGEKLFF.

This rearrangement joins TRBV3-1 (or the pseudogene TRBV3-2) to TRBJ1-2; weak D call: TRBD1 (6 bases). V was shortened by 2 bases and J by 7 bases, with 14 bases between the two germline ends. The CDR3 extends over 14 amino acids. Germline CDR1 is LGHDT and CDR2 is YNNKEL (reference sequence). The CDR3 here is CASSQKTGLTGYTF. CDR3 bases: TGTGCCAGCAGCCAAAAAACAGGGCTGACTGGCTACACCTTC.

The chain combines TRBV7-2 with TRBJ2-3, with 8 bases lining up with TRBD2. The germline CDR1 and CDR2 sequences are SGHTA and FQGNSA. The CDR3 covers 15 residues. V gave up 0 bases and J gave up 1 base; unmatched junction bases: 0. The CDR3 sequence is CASSLASGGTDTQYF. For the CDR3, the DNA is TGTGCCAGCAGCTTAGCTAGCGGGGGCACAGATACGCAGTATTTT.

The V and J genes are TRBV5-1 and TRBJ2-7; D is perhaps TRBD1 (6 bases). V lost 3 bases, J lost 4 bases, and 17 bases lay in between. Germline V gives CDR1 SGHRS, CDR2 YFSETQ. The CDR3 has 15 amino acids. The DNA of the CDR3 is TGCGCCAGCAGCTGGCGACAGGAGGCAGCGTACGAGCAGTACTTC. This translates into CASSWRQEAAYEQYF.

The chain has TRBV24-1 and TRBJ2-3; TRBD1 might be the D (5 bases). The CDR3 loop spans 14 amino acids. V was shortened by 9 bases and J by 2 bases, with 14 bases between the two germline ends. CDR1 and CDR2 (germline): KGHDR, SFDVKD. The CDR3 loop is CATSPQGFTDTQYF. CDR3 bases: TGTGCCACCTCACCCCAGGGATTCACAGATACGCAGTATTTT.

This clone has only one observation. V usage is TRBV11-2 and J usage is TRBJ2-7, with 7 bases aligning to TRBD2. There are 16 residues in the CDR3. V was pared by 0 bases and J by 6 bases, with 11 bases of the junction left unmatched. CDR1 and CDR2 from the germline V gene are SGHAT and FQNNGV. The CDR3 nucleotides read TGTGCCAGCAGCTTAGATGGGGGAGGGTCGGCACTCGAGCAGTACTTC. Translating it yields CASSLDGGGSALEQYF.

The chain combines TRBV19 with TRBJ1-2; no reliable D call. Trimming removed 9 bases at V and 7 bases at J, with 18 bases between. CDR1 is LNHDA and CDR2 is SQIVND in the germline V gene (reference sequence). This CDR3 contains 13 residues. CDR3 nucleotide sequence: TGTGCCAGCCAGCAGGTTGAAGGCTCTGGCTACACCTTC. Encoded protein: CASQQVEGSGYTF. The full variable domain, completed using reference TRBV19 and TRBJ1-2, is DGGITQSPKYLFRKEGQNVTLSCEQNLNHDAMYWYRQDPGQGLRLIYYSQIVNDFQKGDIAEGYSVSREKKESFPLTVTSAQKNPTAFYLCASQQVEGSGYTFGSGTRLTVV.

The V and J genes are TRBV4-1 and TRBJ2-7; TRBD1 is a possible D gene (5 bases). Trimming removed 5 bases at V and 2 bases at J, with 19 bases between. From germline, CDR1 is MGHRA and CDR2 YSYEKL. The CDR3 spans 16 residues. The CDR3 nucleotides are TGCGCCAGCAGCTCAGCTGGGGCCATTCGCCCCTACGAGCAGTACTTC. Translated: CASSSAGAIRPYEQYF.

The chain joins TRBV7-3 to TRBJ2-3, with 8 bases that match TRBD2. CDR1 and CDR2 (germline): SGHTA, FQGTGA. With 6 bases clipped from V and 0 bases from J, the junction kept 5 bases outside the gene matches. This CDR3 has 15 amino acids. The CDR3 DNA reads as TGTGCCAGCAGTCAAGCGGGGGCTAGCACAGATACGCAGTATTTT. Translation: CASSQAGASTDTQYF.

Only a few counts were recorded for this clone. An end of the junction differs from the germline gene, which may be a read error. The V gene is TRBV5-1, the J gene TRBJ1-1; 7 bases are shared with TRBD1. The CDR3 runs to 15 residues. CDR1 is SGHRS and CDR2 is YFSETQ in the germline V gene. The CDR3 sequence is CASSLGTGVNAEAFF. The CDR3, as DNA: TGCGCCAGCAGCTTGGGGACAGGCGTGAACGCTGAAGCTTTCTTT.